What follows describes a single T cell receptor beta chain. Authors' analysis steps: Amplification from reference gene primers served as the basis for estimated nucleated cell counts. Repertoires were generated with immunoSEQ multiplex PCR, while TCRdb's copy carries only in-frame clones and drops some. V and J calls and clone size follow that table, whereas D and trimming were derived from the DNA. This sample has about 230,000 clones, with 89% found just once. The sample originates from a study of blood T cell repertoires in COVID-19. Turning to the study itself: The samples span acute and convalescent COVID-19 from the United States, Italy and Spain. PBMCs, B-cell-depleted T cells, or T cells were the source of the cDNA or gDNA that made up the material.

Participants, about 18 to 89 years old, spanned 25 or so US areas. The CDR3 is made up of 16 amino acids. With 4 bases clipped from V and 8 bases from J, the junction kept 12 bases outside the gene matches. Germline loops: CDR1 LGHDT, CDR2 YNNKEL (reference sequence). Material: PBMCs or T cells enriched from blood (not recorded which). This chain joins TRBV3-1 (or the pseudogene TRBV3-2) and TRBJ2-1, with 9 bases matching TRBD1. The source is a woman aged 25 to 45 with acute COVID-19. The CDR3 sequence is CASSPPSGTGFHEQFF. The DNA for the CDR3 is TGTGCCAGCAGCCCCCCCTCCGGGACAGGGTTCCATGAGCAGTTCTTC.